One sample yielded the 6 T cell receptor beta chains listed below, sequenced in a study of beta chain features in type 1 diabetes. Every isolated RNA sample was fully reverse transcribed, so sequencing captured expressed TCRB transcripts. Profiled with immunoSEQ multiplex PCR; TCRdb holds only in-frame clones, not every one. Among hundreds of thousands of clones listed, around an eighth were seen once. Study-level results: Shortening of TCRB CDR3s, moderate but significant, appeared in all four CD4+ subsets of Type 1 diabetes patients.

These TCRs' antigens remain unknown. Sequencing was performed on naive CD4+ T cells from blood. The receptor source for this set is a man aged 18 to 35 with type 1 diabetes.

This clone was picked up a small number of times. DNA for the CDR3: TGTGCCAGCAGCGAGGGGCCTGGAAACACCATATATTTT. Translating gives CASSEGPGNTIYF. The V gene is TRBV2, the J gene TRBJ1-3, with D possibly TRBD1 on 5 matching bases. Between the trimmed V and J ends, which lost 6 bases and 2 bases, there was a span of 8 bases. The CDR3 has 13 residues. Germline CDR1 SNHLY, CDR2 FYNNEI.

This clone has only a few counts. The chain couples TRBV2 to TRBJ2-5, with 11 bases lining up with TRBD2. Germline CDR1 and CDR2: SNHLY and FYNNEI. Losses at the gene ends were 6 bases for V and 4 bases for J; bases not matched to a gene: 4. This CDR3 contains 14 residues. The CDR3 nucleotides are TGTGCCAGCAGGTTTAGCGGGAGGGGAGAGACCCAGTACTTC. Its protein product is CASRFSGRGETQYF.

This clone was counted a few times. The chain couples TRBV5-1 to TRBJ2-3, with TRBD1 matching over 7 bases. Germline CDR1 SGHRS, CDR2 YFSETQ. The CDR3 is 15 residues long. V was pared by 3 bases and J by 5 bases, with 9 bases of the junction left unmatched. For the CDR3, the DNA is TGCGCCAGCAGCTACTCAACAGGGGTCAAAGATACGCAGTATTTT. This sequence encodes CASSYSTGVKDTQYF. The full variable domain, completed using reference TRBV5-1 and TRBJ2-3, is KAGVTQTPRYLIKTRGQQVTLSCSPISGHRSVSWYQQTPGQGLQFLFEYFSETQRNKGNFPGRFSGRQFSNSRSEMNVSTLELGDSALYLCASSYSTGVKDTQYFGPGTRLTVL.

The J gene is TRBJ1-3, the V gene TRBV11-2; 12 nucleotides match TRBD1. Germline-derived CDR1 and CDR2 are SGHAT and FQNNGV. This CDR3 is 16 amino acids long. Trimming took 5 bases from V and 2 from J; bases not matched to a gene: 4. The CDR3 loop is CASSKGQGAAGNTIYF. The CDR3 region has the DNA TGTGCCAGCAGCAAGGGACAGGGGGCTGCTGGAAACACCATATATTTT.

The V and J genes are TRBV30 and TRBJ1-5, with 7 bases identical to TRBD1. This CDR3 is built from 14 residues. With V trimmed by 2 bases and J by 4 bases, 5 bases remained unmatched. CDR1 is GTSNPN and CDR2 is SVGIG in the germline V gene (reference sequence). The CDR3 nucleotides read TGTGCCTGGAGTTTGGACAGGCCAAATCAGCCCCAGCATTTT. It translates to CAWSLDRPNQPQHF.

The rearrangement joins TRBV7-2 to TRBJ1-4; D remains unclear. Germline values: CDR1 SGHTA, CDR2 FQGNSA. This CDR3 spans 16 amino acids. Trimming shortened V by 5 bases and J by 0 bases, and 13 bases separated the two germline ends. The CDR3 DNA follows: TGTGCCAGCAGCCAGTTCCATGGTGCAACTAATGAAAAACTGTTTTTT. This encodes CASSQFHGATNEKLFF. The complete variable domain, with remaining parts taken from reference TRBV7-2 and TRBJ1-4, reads GAGVSQSPSNKVTEKGKDVELRCDPISGHTALYWYRQSLGQGLEFLIYFQGNSAPDKSGLPSDRFSAERTGGSVSTLTIQRTQQEDSAVYLCASSQFHGATNEKLFFGSGTQLSVL.